The next 11 T cell receptor beta chains were all read from a single sample in a study of a mutant IDH1 vaccine in newly diagnosed glioma (dated by TCRdb to the early 2020s). Libraries were made using the immunoSEQ multiplex PCR assay. The source is immuneACCESS, and TCRdb retained only in-frame sequences with V and J called. Part of the clones is not carried over; for the studies checked, unresolved V genes explain less than half of this, and the remainder is unexplained. In this sample the table shows 50,000 to 70,000 clones, roughly 74% of which occur a single time. Jointly, the top ten make up about 4.9% of the sample. The sample's time point label, in plain terms: week 35, safety follow-up. A 20-mer mutant IDH1 peptide at 300 micrograms in Montanide made up each vaccine dose, which was injected subcutaneously together with topical imiquimod. Antigen specificity for these receptors is unknown.

The sequencing used PBMCs, collected from a glioma patient whose treatment included an IDH1 peptide vaccine. The receptor set was obtained from a man aged 45 to 65 with glioma.

This sequence joins TRBV2 and TRBJ1-5; D remains unclear. Trimming removed 1 base at V and 4 bases at J, with 5 bases between. Per germline, CDR1 SNHLY and CDR2 FYNNEI. The CDR3 covers 13 residues. The DNA for the CDR3 is TGTGCCAGCAGTGAAGAGGGAAATCAGCCCCAGCATTTT. This codes for CASSEEGNQPQHF. Full variable domain (outside the CDR3, taken from reference TRBV2 and TRBJ1-5): EPEVTQTPSHQVTQMGQEVILRCVPISNHLYFYWYRQILGQKVEFLVSFYNNEISEKSEIFDDQFSVERPDGSNFTLKIRSTKLEDSAMYFCASSEEGNQPQHFGDGTRLSIL.

This chain uses TRBV16 with TRBJ1-4; TRBD1 might be the D (5 bases). CDR3 length equals 15 residues. The V end lost 0 bases, the J end lost 7 bases, and 12 bases lay between the germline ends. Germline CDR1 is KGHSY and CDR2 is FQNENV. The chain's CDR3 is CASSQSSGRGEKLFF. CDR3 nucleotides: TGTGCCAGCAGCCAATCTTCAGGGAGGGGTGAAAAACTGTTTTTT.

The chain combines TRBV5-1 with TRBJ2-7; possible D gene TRBD1, 5 bases. The CDR3 contains 13 residues. The germline V and J ends were trimmed by 4 bases and 5 bases, with 13 bases remaining between them. Germline V CDR1 and CDR2: SGHRS, YFSETQ. DNA for the CDR3: TGCGCCAGCAGCCCCTCAGGGATCCACGAGCAGTACTTC. It specifies CASSPSGIHEQYF.

A note on this clone: Additional DNA sequences in this sample encode the identical CDR3. This chain connects TRBV9 to TRBJ1-1; D gene uncertain. Germline V gene lookup returns CDR1 SGDLS and CDR2 YYNGEE. Trimming stripped 2 bases from V and 1 base from J, with 6 bases between. This CDR3 is built from 13 residues. The CDR3 loop is CASSVWQNTEAFF. In nucleotides, the CDR3 is TGTGCCAGCAGCGTGTGGCAGAACACTGAAGCTTTCTTT.

V and J are TRBV5-4 and TRBJ2-7; no clear D gene. The germline gives CDR1 SGHNT, CDR2 YYREEE (reference sequence). V shed 3 bases and J shed 6 bases, with 10 bases lying between them. CDR3 size: 12 residues. The CDR3 loop reads CASSWALGEQYF. The CDR3, as DNA: TGTGCCAGCAGCTGGGCCCTCGGCGAGCAGTACTTC.

The chain uses TRBV7-6 and TRBJ2-5; tentative D call: TRBD2 (7 bases). Germline V gives CDR1 SGHVS, CDR2 FNYEAQ. This CDR3 has 15 residues. V dropped 5 bases and J dropped 1 base, with 14 bases sitting between them. CDR3 loop: CASSRGAGAQETQYF. The DNA for the CDR3 is TGTGCCAGCAGCCGAGGGGCGGGGGCCCAAGAGACCCAGTACTTC.

This clone was recorded a few times. The chain couples TRBV4-1 to TRBJ1-2, with no clear D. Germline V gene sequence: CDR1 MGHRA, CDR2 YSYEKL. This CDR3 region has 14 residues. Trimming left V 3 bases short and J 3 bases short, with 11 bases between. CDR3 residues: CASSQEFRDYGYTF. In DNA, the CDR3 is TGCGCCAGCAGCCAGGAGTTTCGGGACTATGGCTACACCTTC.

The chain links TRBV6-6 to TRBJ2-3; TRBD2 is a possible D gene (7 bases). Looked up from germline, CDR1 is MNHNY and CDR2 is SVGAGI (reference sequence). V lost 8 bases and J lost 3, with 21 bases in between. CDR3 length: 16 residues. Written as DNA, the CDR3 is TGTGCCAGCTCGCCCTTGGGGGGGCTGAGGACAGATACGCAGTATTTT. It encodes CASSPLGGLRTDTQYF.

This clone was detected once. This chain uses TRBV7-8 with TRBJ1-1; 8 nucleotides match TRBD1. Germline CDR1 SGHVS, CDR2 FQNEAQ. Trimming cost V 6 bases and J 1 base; bases outside gene matches: 7. The CDR3 loop spans 15 amino acids. The CDR3 loop is CASSLRDRGNTEAFF. In DNA form, the CDR3 reads TGTGCCAGCAGTCTTAGAGACAGGGGGAACACTGAAGCTTTCTTT.

This clone was seen a few times. This rearrangement joins TRBV9 to TRBJ2-1; D may be TRBD1 or TRBD2 (5 bases each). Germline V gene data show CDR1 as SGDLS and CDR2 as YYNGEE. Deletions cut 1 base from V and 2 bases from J, with 10 bases between. The CDR3 totals 15 residues. CDR3 loop: CASSVRGDAYNEQFF. The CDR3 DNA sequence: TGTGCCAGCAGCGTACGAGGGGACGCCTACAATGAGCAGTTCTTC. Full variable domain (outside the CDR3, taken from reference TRBV9 and TRBJ2-1): DSGVTQTPKHLITATGQRVTLRCSPRSGDLSVYWYQQSLDQGLQFLIQYYNGEERAKGNILERFSAQQFPDLHSELNLSSLELGDSALYFCASSVRGDAYNEQFFGPGTRLTVL.

V gene TRBV5-4 combines with J gene TRBJ2-7; 8 bases map to TRBD2. The CDR3 extends over 13 amino acids. J gave up 6 bases and V 1 base, and 3 bases lay outside the gene matches. Germline CDR1 reads SGHNT; CDR2 reads YYREEE (reference sequence). The CDR3 here is CASSLFGGAEQYF. The CDR3 DNA reads TGTGCCAGCAGCTTGTTCGGGGGGGCCGAGCAGTACTTC.